Reported below is one T cell receptor beta chain. The target antigen is unknown. The sample is drawn from a study of T cell responses to AZD1222 COVID-19 vaccine. Whole-study findings and limits: An increase in Spike-specific TCR breadth and depth was observed after two AZD1222 doses. The study identified only a handful of AZD1222 recipients as seropositive at baseline. In a largely white British group with more females than males, clonal diversity was possibly underestimated. Regions 160-218 and 743-854 held dominance among vaccine-associated CD4 TCRs, which spanned spike.

The CDR3 has 13 residues. Germline CDR1 and CDR2: GTSNPN and SVGIG (reference sequence). V lost 3 bases and J 0 bases, leaving 6 bases between the germline ends. Profiling relied on immunoSEQ multiplex PCR, and the TCRdb table lists in-frame clones only, not all of them. The sample records 130,000 or so clones, about 90% being singletons. The chain uses TRBV30 and TRBJ1-3; D gene ambiguous. This TCR was sampled from an adult in good health. Sequences were derived from peripheral blood, sampled on day 0 of AZD1222 vaccination. CDR3 loop: CAWREASGNTIYF. CDR3 nucleotides: TGTGCCTGGAGGGAAGCCTCTGGAAACACCATATATTTT.